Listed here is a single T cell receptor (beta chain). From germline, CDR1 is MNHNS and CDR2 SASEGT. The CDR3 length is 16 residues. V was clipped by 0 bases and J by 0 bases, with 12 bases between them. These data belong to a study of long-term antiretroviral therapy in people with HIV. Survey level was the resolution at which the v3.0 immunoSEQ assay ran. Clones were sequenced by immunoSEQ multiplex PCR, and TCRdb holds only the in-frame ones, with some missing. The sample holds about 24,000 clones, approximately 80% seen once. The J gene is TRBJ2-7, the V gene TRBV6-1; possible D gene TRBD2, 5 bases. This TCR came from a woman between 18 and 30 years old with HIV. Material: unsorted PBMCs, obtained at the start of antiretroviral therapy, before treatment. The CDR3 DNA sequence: TGTGCCAGCAGTGAAGCGGACTGGTTGATCTCCTACGAGCAGTACTTC. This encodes CASSEADWLISYEQYF.